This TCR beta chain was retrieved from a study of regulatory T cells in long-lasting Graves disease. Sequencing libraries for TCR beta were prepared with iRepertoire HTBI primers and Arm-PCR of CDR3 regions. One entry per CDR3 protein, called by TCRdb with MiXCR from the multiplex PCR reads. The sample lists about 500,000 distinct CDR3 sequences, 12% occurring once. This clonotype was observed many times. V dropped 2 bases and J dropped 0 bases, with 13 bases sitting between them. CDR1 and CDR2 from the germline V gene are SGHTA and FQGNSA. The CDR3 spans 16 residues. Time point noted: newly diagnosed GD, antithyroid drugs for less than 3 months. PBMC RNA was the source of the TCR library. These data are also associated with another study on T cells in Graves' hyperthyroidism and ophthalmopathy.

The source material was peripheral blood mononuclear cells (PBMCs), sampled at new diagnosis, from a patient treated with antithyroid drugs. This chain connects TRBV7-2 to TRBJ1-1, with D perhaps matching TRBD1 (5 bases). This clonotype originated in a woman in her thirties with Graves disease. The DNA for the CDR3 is TGTGCCAGCAGCTTACAGCCGACAGCCATGAACACTGAAGCTTTCTTT. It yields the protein CASSLQPTAMNTEAFF. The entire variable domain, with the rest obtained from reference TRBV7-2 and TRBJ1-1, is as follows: GAGVSQSPSNKVTEKGKDVELRCDPISGHTALYWYRQSLGQGLEFLIYFQGNSAPDKSGLPSDRFSAERTGGSVSTLTIQRTQQEDSAVYLCASSLQPTAMNTEAFFGQGTRLTVV.